These 22 T cell receptor beta chains were all obtained from the same sample, sequenced in a study of T cells in Graves' hyperthyroidism and ophthalmopathy. From RNA transcripts, TCR beta CDR3 regions were amplified. HTBI primers were employed in a first-round RT-PCR of the TCR CDR3. TCRdb used MiXCR to reprocess the multiplex PCR reads, holding one entry per CDR3 protein. The table lists about 380,000 distinct CDR3 sequences, approximately 15% of them singletons. Input material: blood. These receptors all come from a man younger than 40 with Graves' hyperthyroidism that later progressed to Graves' ophthalmopathy.

This chain joins TRBV5-1 and TRBJ2-7; possible D gene TRBD1, 6 bases. CDR3 length equals 12 residues. Deletions cut 5 bases from V and 3 bases from J, with 9 bases between. Germline assignment: CDR1 SGHRS and CDR2 YFSETQ. CDR3 residues: CASRMDSYEQYF. For the CDR3, the DNA is TGCGCCAGCAGAATGGACAGCTACGAGCAGTACTTC.

This clonotype occurred many times. The chain joins TRBV11-1 to TRBJ1-1; maybe TRBD1 (5 bases). This CDR3 is built from 14 residues. Trimming left V 4 bases short and J 1 base short, with 10 bases between. Germline V gene sequence: CDR1 SGHAT, CDR2 FQDESV (reference sequence). The CDR3 region is CASSSQGTNTEAFF. The DNA for the CDR3 is TGTGCCAGCAGCTCCCAAGGGACGAACACTGAAGCTTTCTTT.

This sequence joins TRBV6-1 and TRBJ2-1; possibly TRBD1 for D (6 bases). The CDR3 runs 15 residues. CDR1 MNHNS and CDR2 SASEGT come from the germline V gene. Trimming took off 5 bases at V and 0 bases at J, with 11 bases between the two ends. CDR3 region: CASSIQGSSYNEQFF. CDR3 nucleotide sequence: TGTGCCAGCAGTATTCAGGGGAGCTCCTACAATGAGCAGTTCTTC.

This clonotype has more than one count but fewer than ten. The chain is built from TRBV5-1 and TRBJ2-7; D may be TRBD1 (7 bases). Germline CDR1 is SGHRS and CDR2 is YFSETQ. The V and J ends lost 2 bases and 2 bases respectively, with 14 bases between them. This CDR3 region has 15 residues. The CDR3 loop reads CASSFWGDSTYEQYF. The CDR3, as DNA: TGCGCCAGCAGCTTCTGGGGGGACAGTACCTACGAGCAGTACTTC.

The chain is built from TRBV12-3 or TRBV12-4 and TRBJ1-3; D not certain. V lost 3 bases and J lost 0, with 24 bases in between. The CDR3 is made up of 20 amino acids. This CDR3 is CASSFRPRLDAFSSGNTIYF. The CDR3 DNA reads as TGTGCCAGCAGTTTTCGACCTAGATTGGATGCCTTTTCCTCTGGAAACACCATATATTTT.

This clonotype was observed at least ten times. This chain links TRBV18 with TRBJ2-1, with 9 bases lining up with TRBD2. CDR3 size: 15 residues. Germline V CDR1 and CDR2: KGHSH, LQKENI. V gave up 2 bases and J gave up 3 bases; unmatched junction bases: 2. CDR3 coding DNA: TGTGCCAGCTCACCAGTAGCGGGGGTCTACAATGAGCAGTTCTTC. It is translated as CASSPVAGVYNEQFF.

The V and J genes are TRBV4-1 and TRBJ1-5; 7 nucleotides line up with TRBD1. The germline V gene has CDR1 MGHRA and CDR2 YSYEKL. V trimming: 2 bases; J trimming: 7 bases; junction bases outside the gene matches: 2. CDR3 length: 13 amino acids. CDR3 in amino acids: CASSQTGDQPQHF. In DNA form, the CDR3 reads TGCGCCAGCAGCCAAACAGGGGACCAGCCCCAGCATTTT.

The sample holds many counts of this clonotype. V usage is TRBV18 and J usage is TRBJ2-5, with 10 bases that match TRBD2. Germline CDR1 and CDR2: KGHSH and LQKENI. The trim removed 5 bases at V and 2 bases at J, leaving 5 bases unmatched. The CDR3 covers 15 residues. In DNA form, the CDR3 reads TGTGCCAGCTCAAGCCTAGCGGGGGTACAAGAGACCCAGTACTTC. Residues: CASSSLAGVQETQYF.

This clonotype was seen repeatedly, ten times or more. The V gene is TRBV6-2 or TRBV6-3, the J gene TRBJ1-5; D remains ambiguous. The V gene lost 2 bases and the J gene lost 6 bases, with 14 bases spanning the gap. Per the germline V gene, CDR1 is MNHEY and CDR2 is SVGEGT. The CDR3 is 15 residues long. The chain's CDR3 is CASSYQTTMGQPQHF. As DNA, the CDR3 is TGTGCCAGCAGTTACCAGACTACTATGGGTCAGCCCCAGCATTTT.

This clonotype was seen more than once but under ten times. The CDR3 region is CASSHRTSGGEESDTQYF. The CDR3 region has the DNA TGCGCCAGCAGCCACCGGACTAGCGGGGGGGAGGAATCAGATACGCAGTATTTT. This chain uses TRBV4-1 with TRBJ2-3; 15 nucleotides line up with TRBD2. Trimming removed 3 bases from V and 4 bases from J; junction bases left unmatched: 8. Germline V gene data show CDR1 as MGHRA and CDR2 as YSYEKL. The CDR3 contains 18 residues.

This clonotype was seen many times. CDR3 in amino acids: CASTRTMNTEAFF. The CDR3 region has the DNA TGTGCCAGTACCAGGACAATGAACACTGAAGCTTTCTTT. This chain connects TRBV19 to TRBJ1-1; a weak D match, TRBD1 (5 bases). This CDR3 contains 13 residues. V was clipped by 7 bases and J by 0 bases, with 9 bases between them. Germline values: CDR1 LNHDA, CDR2 SQIVND (reference sequence).

There are many counts of this clonotype. This chain joins TRBV12-3 or TRBV12-4 and TRBJ2-1; TRBD1 agrees at 8 bases. The CDR3 length is 12 residues. Trimming cost V 2 bases and J 12 bases; bases outside gene matches: 3. The CDR3 sequence: CASSLQGAGQFF. As DNA, the CDR3 is TGTGCCAGCAGTTTACAGGGGGCCGGGCAGTTCTTC.

This clonotype occurred many times. V gene TRBV6-1 combines with J gene TRBJ1-5, with 7 bases that match TRBD1. CDR1 is MNHNS and CDR2 is SASEGT in the germline V gene. The CDR3 has 16 amino acids. V shed 7 bases, J shed 2 bases, and the junction held 11 bases outside the gene matches. This CDR3 reads CASNRSTGNGNQPQHF. In DNA form, the CDR3 reads TGTGCCAGCAACCGTTCGACAGGGAACGGCAATCAGCCCCAGCATTTT.

This clonotype was picked up a small number of times. The genes are TRBV19 and TRBJ2-7; maybe TRBD2 (6 bases). V was trimmed by 11 bases and J by 6 bases, leaving 20 bases between them. CDR3 length: 13 residues. CDR1 and CDR2 (germline): LNHDA, SQIVND (reference sequence). CDR3: CAAGSGQTFEQYF. The CDR3 DNA is TGTGCCGCCGGTAGCGGTCAGACCTTCGAGCAGTACTTC.

This clonotype was picked up a small number of times. This may come from a read error, since a much larger clone is one base off. The chain joins TRBV20-1 to TRBJ1-2; TRBD1 aligns across 7 bases. V gave up 6 bases and J gave up 9 bases; unmatched junction bases: 4. This CDR3 has 10 residues. The germline CDR1 and CDR2 sequences are DFQATT and SNEGSKA (reference sequence). CDR3 DNA: TGCAGTGCCACAGGGGTTAGCTACACCTTC. Translation: CSATGVSYTF.

In this sample, this clonotype turned up a few times. The chain combines TRBV11-3 with TRBJ1-4; 7 nucleotides align to TRBD1. This CDR3 has 19 amino acids. Germline V gene sequence: CDR1 SGHNT, CDR2 YENEEA. The junction had 17 bases not matched to a gene; V was cut back by 0 bases and J by 7 bases. DNA for the CDR3: TGTGCCAGCAGCTTAGATCACTCCGGGACAGCGTTCTTGGTTGAAAAACTGTTTTTT. Translation gives CASSLDHSGTAFLVEKLFF.

This clonotype was seen a few times. The chain employs TRBV7-9 and TRBJ1-1, with D possibly matching TRBD1 (6 bases). The CDR3 extends over 15 amino acids. Trimming shortened V by 5 bases and J by 1 base, and 14 bases separated the two germline ends. The V gene's germline CDR1 is SEHNR and CDR2 FQNEAQ (reference sequence). CDR3 nucleotides: TGTGCCAGCAGCCCGCCAGGGGACGGGAACACTGAAGCTTTCTTT. Its translation is CASSPPGDGNTEAFF.

Only a few counts were recorded for this clonotype. This chain links TRBV9 with TRBJ2-1, with no clear D. Looked up from germline, CDR1 is SGDLS and CDR2 is YYNGEE. V was clipped by 4 bases and J by 3 bases, with 11 bases between them. The CDR3 has 14 residues. CDR3 DNA: TGTGCCAGCAGCACCGAGGTGAACTACAATGAGCAGTTCTTC. Amino acids: CASSTEVNYNEQFF.

In this sample, this clonotype turned up many times. The rearrangement uses TRBV3-1 and TRBJ1-4; 7 nucleotides line up with TRBD1. Germline CDR1 and CDR2: LGHDT and YNNKEL (reference sequence). CDR3 length equals 15 residues. V trimming: 4 bases; J trimming: 8 bases; junction bases outside the gene matches: 10. The CDR3 reads CASSPGQAWVEKLFF. Written as DNA, the CDR3 is TGTGCCAGCAGCCCAGGACAGGCTTGGGTAGAAAAACTGTTTTTT.

This clonotype was detected ten times or more. The rearrangement links TRBV24-1 to TRBJ2-3; the match to TRBD1 covers 9 bases. Looked up from germline, CDR1 is KGHDR and CDR2 is SFDVKD. V trimming: 1 base; J trimming: 4 bases; junction bases outside the gene matches: 2. The CDR3 contains 15 residues. CDR3 region: CATSDFRTGADTQYF. The CDR3 DNA follows: TGTGCCACCAGTGATTTCAGGACAGGGGCAGATACGCAGTATTTT.

Ten or more counts support this clonotype. The rearrangement uses TRBV10-3 and TRBJ1-2; TRBD1 matches at 9 bases. There are 16 residues in the CDR3. J gave up 3 bases and V 2 bases, and 7 bases lay outside the gene matches. The germline CDR1 and CDR2 sequences are ENHRY and SYGVKD. Here the CDR3 DNA reads TGTGCCATCAGTGAGCCCTACAGGGGGCGCGACTATGGCTACACCTTC. It translates to CAISEPYRGRDYGYTF.

The J gene is TRBJ2-7, the V gene TRBV19; no reliable D call. V dropped 1 base and J dropped 6 bases, with 13 bases sitting between them. CDR3 size: 14 residues. Germline values: CDR1 LNHDA, CDR2 SQIVND (reference sequence). As DNA, the CDR3 is TGTGCCAGTAGTATAGGAGGATGGATGGGCGAGCAGTACTTC. It codes for CASSIGGWMGEQYF. Filled out from reference TRBV19 and TRBJ2-7, the complete variable domain reads DGGITQSPKYLFRKEGQNVTLSCEQNLNHDAMYWYRQDPGQGLRLIYYSQIVNDFQKGDIAEGYSVSREKKESFPLTVTSAQKNPTAFYLCASSIGGWMGEQYFGPGTRLTVT.